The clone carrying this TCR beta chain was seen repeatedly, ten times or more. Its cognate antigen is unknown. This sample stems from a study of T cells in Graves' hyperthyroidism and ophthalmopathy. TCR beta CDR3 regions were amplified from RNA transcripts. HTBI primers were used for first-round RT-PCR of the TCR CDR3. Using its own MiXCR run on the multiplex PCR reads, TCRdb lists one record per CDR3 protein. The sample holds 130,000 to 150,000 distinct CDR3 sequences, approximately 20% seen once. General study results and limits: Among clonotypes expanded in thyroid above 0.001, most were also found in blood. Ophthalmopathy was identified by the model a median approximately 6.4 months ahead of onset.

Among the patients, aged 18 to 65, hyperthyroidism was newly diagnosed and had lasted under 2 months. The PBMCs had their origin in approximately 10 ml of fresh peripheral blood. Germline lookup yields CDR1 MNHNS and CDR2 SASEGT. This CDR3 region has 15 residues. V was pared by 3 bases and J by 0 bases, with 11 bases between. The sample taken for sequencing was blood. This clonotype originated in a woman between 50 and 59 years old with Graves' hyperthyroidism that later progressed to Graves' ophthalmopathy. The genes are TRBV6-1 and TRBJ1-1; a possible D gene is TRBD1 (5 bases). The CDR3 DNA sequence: TGTGCCAGCAGTGACAGGGCGGCCCTGAACACTGAAGCTTTCTTT. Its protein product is CASSDRAALNTEAFF.